The present TCR beta chain was sequenced within a study of post-analysis software for immune sequencing data. The overall study: In terms of disease course, relapsing-remitting, secondary progressive and progressive-relapsing multiple sclerosis were included. Study outcomes and limitations: Patients showed TRBV5-6, TRBV5-1 and TRBV20-1 among four to six TRBV segments more frequent than in controls.

On this clonotype itself: What it binds is unknown.

The length of the CDR3 is 15 residues. Per germline, CDR1 LNHNV and CDR2 YYDKDF (reference sequence). Trimming at V came to 5 bases and at J to 11 bases, leaving 17 bases not matched to a gene. Tagging with unique molecular identifiers was a feature of the TCR beta cDNA libraries. In TCRdb, the PCR reads were re-called with MiXCR into one record per CDR3 protein. This sample has 820,000 or so distinct CDR3 sequences, with approximately 50% found just once. The sequence was collected from a girl aged 5-17 years with multiple sclerosis. The material sequenced was blood. The rearrangement uses TRBV15 and TRBJ2-5; 7 bases are a match to TRBD2. The DNA of the CDR3 is TGTGCCACCAGCTCCCCCGGGACTATAGACAATGAGCAGTACTTC. Its translation: CATSSPGTIDNEQYF.